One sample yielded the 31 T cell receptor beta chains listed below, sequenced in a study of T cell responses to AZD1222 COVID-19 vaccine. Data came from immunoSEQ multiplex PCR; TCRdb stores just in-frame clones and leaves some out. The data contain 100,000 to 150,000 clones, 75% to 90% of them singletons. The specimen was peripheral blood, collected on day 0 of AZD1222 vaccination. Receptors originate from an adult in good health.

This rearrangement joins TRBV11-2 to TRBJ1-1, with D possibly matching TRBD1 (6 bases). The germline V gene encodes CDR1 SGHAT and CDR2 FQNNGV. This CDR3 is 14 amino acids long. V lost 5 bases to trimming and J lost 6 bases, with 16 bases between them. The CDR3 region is CASSDRRGIAEAFF. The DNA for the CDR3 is TGTGCCAGCAGCGATAGAAGGGGGATAGCTGAAGCTTTCTTT.

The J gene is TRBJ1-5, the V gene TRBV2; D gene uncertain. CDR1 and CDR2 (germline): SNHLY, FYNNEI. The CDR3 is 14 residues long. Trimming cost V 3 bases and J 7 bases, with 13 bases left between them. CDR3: CASSDKAWRQPQHF. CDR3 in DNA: TGTGCCAGCAGTGATAAGGCCTGGAGACAGCCCCAGCATTTT.

The CDR3 loop is CASSWDAYSNQPQHF. The CDR3 DNA reads TGTGCCAGCAGCTGGGACGCGTATAGCAATCAGCCCCAGCATTTT. The V and J genes are TRBV5-5 and TRBJ1-5; perhaps TRBD1 as D (5 bases). Germline CDR1 is SGHKS and CDR2 is YYEKEE (reference sequence). V was cut by 3 bases and J by 0 bases, with 10 bases left in between. CDR3 length: 15 residues.

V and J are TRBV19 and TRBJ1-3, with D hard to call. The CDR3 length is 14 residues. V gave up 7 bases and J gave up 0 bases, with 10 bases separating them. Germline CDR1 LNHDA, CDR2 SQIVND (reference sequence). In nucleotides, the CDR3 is TGTGCCAGTATTCCGAGGGTCTCTGGAAACACCATATATTTT. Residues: CASIPRVSGNTIYF.

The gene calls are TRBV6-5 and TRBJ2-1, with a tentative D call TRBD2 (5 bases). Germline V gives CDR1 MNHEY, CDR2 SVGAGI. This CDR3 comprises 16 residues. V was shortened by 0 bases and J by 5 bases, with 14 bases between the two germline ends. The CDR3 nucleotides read TGTGCCAGCAGTTACTCGTACGGGGTCTTCAACAATGAGCAGTTCTTC. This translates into CASSYSYGVFNNEQFF.

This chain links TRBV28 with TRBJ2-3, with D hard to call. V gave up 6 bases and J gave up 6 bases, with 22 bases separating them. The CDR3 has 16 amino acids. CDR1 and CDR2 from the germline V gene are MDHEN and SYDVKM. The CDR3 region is CASSSLVGPEFDTQYF. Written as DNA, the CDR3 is TGTGCCAGCAGCTCCCTTGTAGGCCCGGAGTTTGATACGCAGTATTTT.

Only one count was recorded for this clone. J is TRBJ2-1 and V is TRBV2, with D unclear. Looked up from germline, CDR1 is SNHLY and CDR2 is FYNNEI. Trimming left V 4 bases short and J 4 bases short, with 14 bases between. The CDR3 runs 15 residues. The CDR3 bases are TGTGCCAGCAGTGCTTCTGGCGGAGCTTACAATGAGCAGTTCTTC. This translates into CASSASGGAYNEQFF.

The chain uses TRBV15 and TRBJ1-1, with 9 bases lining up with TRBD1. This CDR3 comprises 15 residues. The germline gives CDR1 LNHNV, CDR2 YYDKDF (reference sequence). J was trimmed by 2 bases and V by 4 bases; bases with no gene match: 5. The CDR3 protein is CATSNRQGGNTEAFF. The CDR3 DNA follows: TGTGCCACCAGCAACCGACAGGGGGGCAACACTGAAGCTTTCTTT. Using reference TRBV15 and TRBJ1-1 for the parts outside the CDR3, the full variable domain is DAMVIQNPRYQVTQFGKPVTLSCSQTLNHNVMYWYQQKSSQAPKLLFHYYDKDFNNEADTPDNFQSRRPNTSFCFLDIRSPGLGDTAMYLCATSNRQGGNTEAFFGQGTRLTVV.

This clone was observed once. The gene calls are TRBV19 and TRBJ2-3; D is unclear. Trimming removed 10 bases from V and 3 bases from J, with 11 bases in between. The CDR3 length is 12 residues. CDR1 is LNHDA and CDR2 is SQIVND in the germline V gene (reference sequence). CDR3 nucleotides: TGTGCCACCCGATCGGAAACAGATACGCAGTATTTT. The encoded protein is CATRSETDTQYF.

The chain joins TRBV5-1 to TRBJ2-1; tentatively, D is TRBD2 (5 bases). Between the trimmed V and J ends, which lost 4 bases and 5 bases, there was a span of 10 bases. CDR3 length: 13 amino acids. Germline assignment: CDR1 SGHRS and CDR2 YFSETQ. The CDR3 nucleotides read TGCGCCAGCAGCGTCGGACTGAACAATGAGCAGTTCTTC. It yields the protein CASSVGLNNEQFF.

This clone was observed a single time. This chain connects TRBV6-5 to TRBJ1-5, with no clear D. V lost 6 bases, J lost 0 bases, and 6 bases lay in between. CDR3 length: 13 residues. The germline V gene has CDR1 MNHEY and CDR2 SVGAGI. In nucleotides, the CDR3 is TGTGCCAGCAGCTTAAATAGCAATCAGCCCCAGCATTTT. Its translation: CASSLNSNQPQHF.

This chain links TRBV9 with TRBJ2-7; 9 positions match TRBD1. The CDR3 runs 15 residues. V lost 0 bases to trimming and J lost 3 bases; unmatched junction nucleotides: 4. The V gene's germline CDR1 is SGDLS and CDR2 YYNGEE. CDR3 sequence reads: CASSVGPGQGYEQYF. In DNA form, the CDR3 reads TGTGCCAGCAGCGTAGGACCGGGACAGGGCTACGAGCAGTACTTC.

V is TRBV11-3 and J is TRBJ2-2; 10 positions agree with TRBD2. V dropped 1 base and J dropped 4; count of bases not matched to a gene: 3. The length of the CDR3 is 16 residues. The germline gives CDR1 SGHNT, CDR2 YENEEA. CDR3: CASSLATSGVTGELFF. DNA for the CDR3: TGTGCCAGCAGCTTAGCAACTAGCGGGGTCACCGGGGAGCTGTTTTTT.

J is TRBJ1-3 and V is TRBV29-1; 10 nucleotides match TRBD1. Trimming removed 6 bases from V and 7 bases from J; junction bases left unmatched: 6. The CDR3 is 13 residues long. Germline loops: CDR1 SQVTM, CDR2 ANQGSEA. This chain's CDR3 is CSVLKDRGNTIYF. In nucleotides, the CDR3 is TGCAGCGTCCTCAAGGACAGGGGGAACACCATATATTTT.

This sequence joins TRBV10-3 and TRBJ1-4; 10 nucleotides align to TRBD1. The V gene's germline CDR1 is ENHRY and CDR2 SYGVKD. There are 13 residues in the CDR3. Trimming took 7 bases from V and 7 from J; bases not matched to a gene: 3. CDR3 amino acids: CAITRDRGEKLFF. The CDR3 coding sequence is TGTGCCATCACCCGGGACAGGGGTGAAAAACTGTTTTTT.

This CDR3 reads CASSEDLNQPQHF. Written as DNA, the CDR3 is TGCGCCAGCAGTGAGGACCTCAATCAGCCCCAGCATTTT. The chain recombines TRBV10-1 with TRBJ1-5; D not certain. Trimming left V 2 bases short and J 3 bases short, with 5 bases between. The CDR3 has 13 residues. CDR1 is WNHNN and CDR2 is SYGVQD in the germline V gene (reference sequence).

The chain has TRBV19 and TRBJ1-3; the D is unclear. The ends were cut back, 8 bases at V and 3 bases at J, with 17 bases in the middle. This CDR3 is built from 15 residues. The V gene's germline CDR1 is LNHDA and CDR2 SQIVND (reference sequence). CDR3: CASVRIGFGGNTIYF. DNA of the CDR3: TGTGCCAGTGTAAGGATCGGGTTCGGTGGAAACACCATATATTTT.

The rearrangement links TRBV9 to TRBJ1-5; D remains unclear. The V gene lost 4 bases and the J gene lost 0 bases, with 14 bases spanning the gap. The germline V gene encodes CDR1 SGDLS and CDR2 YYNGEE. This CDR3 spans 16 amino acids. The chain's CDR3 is CASSPLQTRSNQPQHF. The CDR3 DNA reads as TGTGCCAGCAGCCCCTTACAGACTCGTAGCAATCAGCCCCAGCATTTT. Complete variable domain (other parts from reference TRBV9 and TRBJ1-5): DSGVTQTPKHLITATGQRVTLRCSPRSGDLSVYWYQQSLDQGLQFLIQYYNGEERAKGNILERFSAQQFPDLHSELNLSSLELGDSALYFCASSPLQTRSNQPQHFGDGTRLSIL.

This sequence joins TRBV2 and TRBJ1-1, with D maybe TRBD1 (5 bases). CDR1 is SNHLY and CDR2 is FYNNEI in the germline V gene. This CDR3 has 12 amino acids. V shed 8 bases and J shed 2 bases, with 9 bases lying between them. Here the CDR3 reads CASGGGNTEAFF. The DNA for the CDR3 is TGTGCCAGCGGGGGGGGAAACACTGAAGCTTTCTTT. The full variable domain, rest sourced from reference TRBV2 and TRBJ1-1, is EPEVTQTPSHQVTQMGQEVILRCVPISNHLYFYWYRQILGQKVEFLVSFYNNEISEKSEIFDDQFSVERPDGSNFTLKIRSTKLEDSAMYFCASGGGNTEAFFGQGTRLTVV.

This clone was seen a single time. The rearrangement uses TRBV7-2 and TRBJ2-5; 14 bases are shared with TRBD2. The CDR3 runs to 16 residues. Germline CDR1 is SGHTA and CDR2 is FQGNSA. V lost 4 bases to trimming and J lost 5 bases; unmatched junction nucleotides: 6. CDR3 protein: CASSSLGLAGVETQYF. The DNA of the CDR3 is TGTGCCAGCAGCTCCCTGGGACTAGCGGGGGTGGAGACCCAGTACTTC. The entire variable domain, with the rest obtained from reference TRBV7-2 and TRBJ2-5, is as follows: GAGVSQSPSNKVTEKGKDVELRCDPISGHTALYWYRQSLGQGLEFLIYFQGNSAPDKSGLPSDRFSAERTGGSVSTLTIQRTQQEDSAVYLCASSSLGLAGVETQYFGPGTRLLVL.

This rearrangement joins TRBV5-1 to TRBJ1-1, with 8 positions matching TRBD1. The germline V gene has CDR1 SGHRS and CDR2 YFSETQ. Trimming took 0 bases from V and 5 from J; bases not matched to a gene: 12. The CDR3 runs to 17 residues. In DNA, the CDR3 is TGCGCCAGCAGCTTGGGCGACAGGGGACTCCTGGAGACTGAAGCTTTCTTT. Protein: CASSLGDRGLLETEAFF.

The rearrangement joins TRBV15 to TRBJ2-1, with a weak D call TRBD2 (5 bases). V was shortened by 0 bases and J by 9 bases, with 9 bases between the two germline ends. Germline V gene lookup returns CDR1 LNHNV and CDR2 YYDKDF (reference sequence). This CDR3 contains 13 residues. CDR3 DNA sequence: TGTGCCACCAGCAGAGATGCCGGAGGTGAGCAGTTCTTC. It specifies CATSRDAGGEQFF.

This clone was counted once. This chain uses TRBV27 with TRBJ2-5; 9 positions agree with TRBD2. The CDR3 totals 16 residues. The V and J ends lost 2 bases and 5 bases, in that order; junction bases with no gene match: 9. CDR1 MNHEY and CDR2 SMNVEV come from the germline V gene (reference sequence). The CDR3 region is CASSLNEREVWETQYF. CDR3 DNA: TGTGCCAGCAGTTTAAATGAGCGGGAGGTCTGGGAGACCCAGTACTTC.

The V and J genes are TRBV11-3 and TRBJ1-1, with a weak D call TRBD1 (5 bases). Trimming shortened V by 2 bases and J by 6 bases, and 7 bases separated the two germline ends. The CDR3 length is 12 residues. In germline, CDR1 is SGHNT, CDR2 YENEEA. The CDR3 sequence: CASSLRGAEAFF. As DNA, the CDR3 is TGTGCCAGCAGCTTAAGAGGGGCTGAAGCTTTCTTT.

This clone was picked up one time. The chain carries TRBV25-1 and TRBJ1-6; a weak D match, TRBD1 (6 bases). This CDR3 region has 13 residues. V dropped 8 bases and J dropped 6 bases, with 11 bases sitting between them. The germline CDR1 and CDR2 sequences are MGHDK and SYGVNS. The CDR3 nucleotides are TGTGCCAGCGTTGGACAGCCTAATTCACCCCTCCACTTT. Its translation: CASVGQPNSPLHF. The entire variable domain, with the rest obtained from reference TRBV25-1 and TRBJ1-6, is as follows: EADIYQTPRYLVIGTGKKITLECSQTMGHDKMYWYQQDPGMELHLIHYSYGVNSTEKGDLSSESTVSRIRTEHFPLTLESARPSHTSQYLCASVGQPNSPLHFGNGTRLTVT.

This chain's CDR3 is CASSQGTGGTGNTIYF. The CDR3 DNA sequence: TGTGCCAGCAGCCAAGGGACAGGGGGGACTGGAAACACCATATATTTT. This rearrangement joins TRBV3-1 (or the pseudogene TRBV3-2) to TRBJ1-3; TRBD1 agrees at 10 bases. J was trimmed by 2 bases and V by 1 base; bases with no gene match: 2. Germline CDR1 reads LGHDT; CDR2 reads YNNKEL (reference sequence). The CDR3 covers 16 residues.

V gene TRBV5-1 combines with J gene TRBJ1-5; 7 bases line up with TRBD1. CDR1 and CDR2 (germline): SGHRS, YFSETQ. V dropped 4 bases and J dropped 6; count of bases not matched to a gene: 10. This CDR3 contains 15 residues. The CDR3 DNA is TGCGCCAGCAGCGTAGACAGGGCCGAGGGTCAGCCCCAGCATTTT. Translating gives CASSVDRAEGQPQHF.

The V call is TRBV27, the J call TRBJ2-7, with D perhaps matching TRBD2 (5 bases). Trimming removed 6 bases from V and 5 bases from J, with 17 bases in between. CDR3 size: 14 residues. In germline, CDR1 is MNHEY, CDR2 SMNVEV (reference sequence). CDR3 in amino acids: CASSEGRARNEQYF. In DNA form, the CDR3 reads TGTGCCAGCAGCGAGGGAAGGGCGAGAAACGAGCAGTACTTC.

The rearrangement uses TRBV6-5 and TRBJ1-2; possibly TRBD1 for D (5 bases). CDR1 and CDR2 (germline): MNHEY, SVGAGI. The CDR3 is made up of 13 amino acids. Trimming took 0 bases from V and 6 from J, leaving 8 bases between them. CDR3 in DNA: TGTGCCAGCAGTTACTCCAGGGTGGATGGCTACACCTTC. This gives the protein CASSYSRVDGYTF.

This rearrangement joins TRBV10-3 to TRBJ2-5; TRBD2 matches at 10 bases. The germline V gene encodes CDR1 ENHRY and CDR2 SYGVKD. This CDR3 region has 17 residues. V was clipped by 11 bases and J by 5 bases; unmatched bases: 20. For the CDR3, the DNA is TGTGCCTCCCGGCGGGGGGGTAGCGGGAGGTTGGAGGAGACCCAGTACTTC. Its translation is CASRRGGSGRLEETQYF.

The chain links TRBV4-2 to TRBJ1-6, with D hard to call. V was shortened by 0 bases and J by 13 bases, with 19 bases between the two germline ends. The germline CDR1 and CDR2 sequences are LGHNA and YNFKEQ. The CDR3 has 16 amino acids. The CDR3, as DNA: TGTGCCAGCAGCCAAGATTCGAATGGGTTAGCCGGGCCCCTCCACTTT. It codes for CASSQDSNGLAGPLHF.